This is a list of T cell receptor beta chains from one sample in a study of cytomegalovirus exposure and HLA in healthy donors. The table came from immunoSEQ multiplex PCR; TCRdb's copy has only in-frame clones and leaves some out. The sample has under 250,000 clones; roughly 85% are singletons. Source material: PBMCs. All receptors come from a girl aged 2-10 years in good health and CMV-seronegative. CDR3s include the opening cysteine and the closing phenylalanine or tryptophan. Each record gives: clone size, V gene, D gene, J gene, CDR3 DNA, CDR3 protein. A D gene is named only where the DNA matches it firmly. Rows give clone size only sometimes, using once, few, many, or a class for an expanded clone.

>.|TRBV9|TRBD1|TRBJ1-1
TGTGCCAGCAGCTTAACAGGGGGACGAACTGAAGCTTTCTTT
CASSLTGGRTEAFF
>.|TRBV30|.|TRBJ2-7
TGTGCCTGGAGTGTTTATGGGGAGATCTACGAGCAGTACTTC
CAWSVYGEIYEQYF
>once|TRBV5-8|TRBD2|TRBJ2-7
TGTGCCAGCAGCCGGAGCGGTAGCGGGGGGGTCTACGAGCAGTACTTC
CASSRSGSGGVYEQYF
>.|TRBV7-7|TRBD2|TRBJ2-2
TGTGCCAGCAGCCCGCATCTAGCGGGGGTGACCGGGGAGCTGTTTTTT
CASSPHLAGVTGELFF
>.|TRBV6-1|.|TRBJ2-1
TGTGCCAGCACAGCGAGTTTCTTGTACAATGAGCAGTTCTTC
CASTASFLYNEQFF
>.|TRBV5-1|.|TRBJ2-1
TGCGCCAGCAGCTTGGCCACGACAGCCTACAATGAGCAGTTCTTC
CASSLATTAYNEQFF
>.|TRBV7-9|TRBD1|TRBJ2-3
TGTGCCGGCAGCTTAGTTGGACAGGGGACAGATACGCAGTATTTT
CAGSLVGQGTDTQYF
>few|TRBV2|TRBD1|TRBJ1-1
TGTGCCAGCAGTGGACAGGGAATCACTGAAGCTTTCTTT
CASSGQGITEAFF
>.|TRBV5-1|.|TRBJ2-3
TGCGCCAGCAGCTTGGAGGGGGGGAGCACAGATACGCAGTATTTT
CASSLEGGSTDTQYF
>.|TRBV2|TRBD1|TRBJ2-5
TGTGCCAGCAGTGAAGCTCTGGGACAGGGACAAGAGACCCAGTACTTC
CASSEALGQGQETQYF
>.|TRBV2|TRBD1|TRBJ1-1
TGTGCCAGCATCTTCAGCCCATGGACAGGGGCCTCGAACACTGCAGCTTTCTTT
CASIFSPWTGASNTAAFF
>.|TRBV30|.|TRBJ1-1
TGTGCCTGGATAGGACAGTTCTACACTGAAGCTTTCTTT
CAWIGQFYTEAFF
>.|TRBV6-5|.|TRBJ2-7
TGTGCCAGCAGTTACTCGGCCAGGGGCAACGAGCAGTACTTC
CASSYSARGNEQYF
>.|TRBV27|.|TRBJ2-7
TGTGCCAGCAGTCTGGGGGGATCGGGGACCTACGAGCAGTACTTC
CASSLGGSGTYEQYF
>.|TRBV6-1|.|TRBJ1-2
TGTGCCAGCAGTGAATCGGCCGGGGTCTATGGCTACACCTTC
CASSESAGVYGYTF
>.|TRBV2|.|TRBJ1-2
TGTGCCAGCAGTGAAGCGCTGGGCGGGGGCTACACCTTC
CASSEALGGGYTF
>.|TRBV5-1|.|TRBJ2-3
TGCGCCAGCAGCCAGGGAAGGCAGACAGATACGCAGTATTTT
CASSQGRQTDTQYF
>once|TRBV2|TRBD1|TRBJ1-4
TGTGCCAGCAGCCAACAGGGGACCCAAAAACTGTTTTTT
CASSQQGTQKLFF
>.|TRBV19|TRBD2|TRBJ2-1
TGTGCCACCCGACTAGCGGGAGCCTCCTACAATGAGCAGTTCTTC
CATRLAGASYNEQFF
>.|TRBV30|.|TRBJ2-7
TGTGCCGTCTGGGGGGGCCTAAACGAGCAGTACTTC
CAVWGGLNEQYF
>.|TRBV5-1|.|TRBJ1-3
TGCGCCAGCAGCGAAGAGAGCTCTGGAAACACCATATATTTT
CASSEESSGNTIYF
>.|TRBV5-4|TRBD2|TRBJ2-3
TGTGCCAGCAGCCCGGGACTAGCGGGGGCAGATACGCAGTATTTT
CASSPGLAGADTQYF
>.|TRBV10-1|TRBD2|TRBJ2-5
TGCGCCAGCAGTGAGAGGAGCGGGGGCCCCCAAGAGACCCAGTACTTC
CASSERSGGPQETQYF
>.|TRBV7-9|.|TRBJ2-7
TGTGCCAGCAGGGAACAGGGTCTGGCTTCCGAGCAGTACTTC
CASREQGLASEQYF
>.|TRBV5-1|TRBD2|TRBJ2-2
TGCGCCAGCAGCTTGCGGGGGGGCTTGATCGGGGAGCTGTTTTTT
CASSLRGGLIGELFF
>.|TRBV10-1|.|TRBJ2-5
TGCGCCAGCAGTGAACAGGGCCGGGGGACCCAGTACTTC
CASSEQGRGTQYF
>.|TRBV27|.|TRBJ2-3
TGTGCCAGCAGTGGGGGCAGGGTTGTAGCAGATACGCAGTATTTT
CASSGGRVVADTQYF
>.|TRBV15|.|TRBJ1-2
TGTGCCACCAGCGGACGGCTAAGGGAGGACTATGGCTACACCTTC
CATSGRLREDYGYTF
>.|TRBV2|TRBD1|TRBJ1-1
TGTGCCAGCACTTACAGGGGGCTGAACACTGAAGCTTTCTTT
CASTYRGLNTEAFF